Listed here is a single T cell receptor beta chain. Antigen unknown. A much larger clone lies one base from this, so it may be a read error. Preparation of the TCRbeta library used unique molecular identifiers. MiXCR, run by TCRdb on the PCR reads, gives a single entry per CDR3 protein. The sample lists 700,000 or so distinct CDR3 sequences, around 13% occurring once. This entry belongs to a study of T-cell reconstitution after alpha-beta-depleted transplantation in children. Findings and caveats of the study: Reports say that about two months after transplant, the alpha-beta T cells came out of several hundred graft clones that had expanded. At one year after transplant, newly produced T cells mostly accounted for T-cell counts and diversity.

The germline CDR1 and CDR2 sequences are DFQATT and SNEGSKA (reference sequence). The CDR3 covers 11 residues. This material consisted of PBMCs, taken before TCRalphabeta/CD19-depleted stem cell transplant. This clonotype originated in a girl aged 2 to 9 with congenital amegakaryocytic thrombocytopenia, due to receive a stem cell transplant. The chain joins TRBV20-1 to TRBJ1-2; D gene ambiguous. The CDR3: CSVKWNYGDTF. The CDR3 DNA is TGCAGTGTAAAGTGGAACTATGGCGACACCTTC.